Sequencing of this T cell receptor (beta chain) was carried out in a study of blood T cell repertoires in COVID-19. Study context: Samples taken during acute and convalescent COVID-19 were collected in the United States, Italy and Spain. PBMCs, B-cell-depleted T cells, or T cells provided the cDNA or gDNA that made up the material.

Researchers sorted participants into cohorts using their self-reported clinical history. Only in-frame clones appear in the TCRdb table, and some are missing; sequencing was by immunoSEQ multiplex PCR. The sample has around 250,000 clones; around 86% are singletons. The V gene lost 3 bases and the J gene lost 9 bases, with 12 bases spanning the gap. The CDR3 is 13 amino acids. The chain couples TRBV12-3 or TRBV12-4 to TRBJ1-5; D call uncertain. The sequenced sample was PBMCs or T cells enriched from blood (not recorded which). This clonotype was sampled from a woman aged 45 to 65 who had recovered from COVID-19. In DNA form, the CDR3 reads TGTGCCAGCAGTTTCTCTAATTCGGGGCCCCAGCATTTT. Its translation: CASSFSNSGPQHF.